This TCR beta chain derives from a study of shared clonotypes between healthy human individuals. V was pared by 2 bases and J by 3 bases, with 6 bases between. The CDR3 runs 12 residues. Germline CDR1 is SGHNT and CDR2 is YYREEE (reference sequence). The repertoire was sequenced with immunoSEQ multiplex PCR; TCRdb's copy has only in-frame clones and lacks some. There are over 2,000,000 clones in the sample; about 93% occur only once, and more than 1.5% lies in the top ten. Only CD45RO-negative cells positively selected for CCR7 counted as naive CD8 cells, so terminally differentiated effector memory CD45RA+ cells were excluded.

The sequencing sample was made of naive CD8+ T cells from PBMCs. The rearrangement joins TRBV5-4 to TRBJ2-7, with no clear D. This clonotype originated in a man between 18 and 29 years old in good health. Some clones in this sample may be carry-over from other donors' samples. CDR3 coding DNA: TGTGCCAGCAGCTTTCTCAACTACGAGCAGTACTTC. Translated, it gives CASSFLNYEQYF. Drawing the rest from reference TRBV5-4 and TRBJ2-7, the complete variable domain is ETGVTQSPTHLIKTRGQQVTLRCSSQSGHNTVSWYQQALGQGPQFIFQYYREEENGRGNFPPRFSGLQFPNYSSELNVNALELDDSALYLCASSFLNYEQYFGPGTRLTVT.